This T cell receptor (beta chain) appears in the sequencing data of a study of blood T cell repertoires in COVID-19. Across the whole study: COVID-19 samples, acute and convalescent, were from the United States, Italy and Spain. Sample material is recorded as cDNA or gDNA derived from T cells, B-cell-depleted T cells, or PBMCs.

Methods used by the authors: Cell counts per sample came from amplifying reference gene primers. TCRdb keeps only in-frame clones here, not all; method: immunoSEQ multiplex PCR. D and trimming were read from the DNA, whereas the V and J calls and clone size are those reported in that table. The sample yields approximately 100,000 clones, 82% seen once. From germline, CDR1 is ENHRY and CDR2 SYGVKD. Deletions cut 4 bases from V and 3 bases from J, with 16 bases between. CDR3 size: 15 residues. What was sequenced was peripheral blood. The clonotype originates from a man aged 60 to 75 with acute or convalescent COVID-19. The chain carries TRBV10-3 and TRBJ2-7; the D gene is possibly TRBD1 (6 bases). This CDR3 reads CAISGKDRPVYEQYF. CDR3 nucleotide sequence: TGTGCCATCAGTGGAAAAGACAGGCCTGTCTACGAGCAGTACTTC.